Each of the 23 T cell receptor beta chains below was sequenced from the same sample in a study of cytomegalovirus exposure and HLA in healthy donors. A multiplex PCR was run with 60 Vbeta primers and 13 Jbeta primers. Data came from immunoSEQ multiplex PCR; TCRdb stores just in-frame clones and leaves some out. The data contain 100,000 to 120,000 clones, approximately 69% of them singletons. Sequenced: PBMCs. These receptors were collected from a man aged 25 to 45 in good health and CMV-seronegative.

Comments on this clone: At one end, the junction sequence differs from germline, possibly due to a read error. This chain connects TRBV7-9 to TRBJ2-3; tentatively, D is TRBD2 (5 bases). The germline CDR1 and CDR2 sequences are SEHNR and FQNEAQ (reference sequence). This CDR3 is 15 amino acids long. This CDR3 reads CSSSLGLLSTDTQYF. In nucleotides, the CDR3 is TGTTCCAGCAGCTTAGGACTTCTTTCCACAGATACGCAGTATTTT.

This clone was seen only a few times. The chain recombines TRBV28 with TRBJ2-7; 9 bases are shared with TRBD2. The germline gives CDR1 MDHEN, CDR2 SYDVKM. The CDR3 covers 13 residues. Losses at the gene ends were 6 bases for V and 4 bases for J; bases not matched to a gene: 4. The CDR3 coding sequence is TGTGCCAGCAGGGGGACTAGCTGGTACGAGCAGTACTTC. This translates into CASRGTSWYEQYF. Full variable domain (missing parts from reference TRBV28 and TRBJ2-7): DVKVTQSSRYLVKRTGEKVFLECVQDMDHENMFWYRQDPGLGLRLIYFSYDVKMKEKGDIPEGYSVSREKKERFSLILESASTNQTSMYLCASRGTSWYEQYFGPGTRLTVT.

The chain is built from TRBV18 and TRBJ2-5; D is unclear. Deletions cut 4 bases from V and 2 bases from J, with 8 bases between. CDR1 and CDR2 (germline): KGHSH, LQKENI. The CDR3 has 13 amino acids. CDR3 sequence (DNA): TGTGCCAGCTCACGAGGCGGACAAGAGACCCAGTACTTC. This gives the protein CASSRGGQETQYF.

The chain carries TRBV5-1 and TRBJ2-1; TRBD1 matches 7 bases. V lost 3 bases to trimming and J lost 3 bases; unmatched junction nucleotides: 9. Germline V lookup: CDR1 SGHRS, CDR2 YFSETQ. The CDR3 totals 16 residues. The CDR3 spells CASSSGQLMGYNEQFF. CDR3 DNA sequence: TGCGCCAGCAGCTCGGGACAGCTGATGGGCTACAATGAGCAGTTCTTC.

This clone was found a few times. The chain employs TRBV14 and TRBJ1-2; D perhaps matches TRBD1 (6 bases). The CDR3 is 14 amino acids. Per the germline V gene, CDR1 is SGHDN and CDR2 is FVKESK. The V and J ends lost 3 bases and 4 bases respectively, with 12 bases between them. The CDR3 loop reads CASSHGQTIYGYTF. In nucleotides, the CDR3 is TGTGCCAGCAGCCATGGACAGACGATCTATGGCTACACCTTC. The complete variable domain, with remaining parts taken from reference TRBV14 and TRBJ1-2, reads EAGVTQFPSHSVIEKGQTVTLRCDPISGHDNLYWYRRVMGKEIKFLLHFVKESKQDESGMPNNRFLAERTGGTYSTLKVQPAELEDSGVYFCASSHGQTIYGYTFGSGTRLTVV.

The CDR3 DNA is TGTGCCAGCAGTGAACAGTTAACTAGCGGGAGTTACTACAATGAGCAGTTCTTC. Protein product: CASSEQLTSGSYYNEQFF. This chain joins TRBV2 and TRBJ2-1; 11 nucleotides line up with TRBD2. The CDR3 totals 18 residues. The germline CDR1 and CDR2 sequences are SNHLY and FYNNEI. The junction had 9 bases not matched to a gene; V was cut back by 2 bases and J by 3 bases.

V gene TRBV9 combines with J gene TRBJ1-1; TRBD1 agrees at 8 bases. This CDR3 is 14 amino acids long. J was trimmed by 3 bases and V by 3 bases; bases with no gene match: 4. Germline V CDR1 and CDR2: SGDLS, YYNGEE. CDR3 in DNA: TGTGCCAGCAGCGCCCAGACAGGGGACACTGAAGCTTTCTTT. Translation gives CASSAQTGDTEAFF.

This clone was recorded once. The gene calls are TRBV30 and TRBJ1-3, with 8 nucleotides matching TRBD1. V was clipped by 6 bases and J by 0 bases; unmatched bases: 4. CDR3 length equals 14 residues. Germline V lookup: CDR1 GTSNPN, CDR2 SVGIG (reference sequence). Here the CDR3 DNA reads TGTGCCTGTACAGGGGGACACTCTGGAAACACCATATATTTT. It yields the protein CACTGGHSGNTIYF.

This clone is a singleton in its sample. The V call is TRBV6-6, the J call TRBJ2-7, with 9 bases lining up with TRBD1. The CDR3 is 15 amino acids. Per germline, CDR1 MNHNY and CDR2 SVGAGI (reference sequence). J gave up 3 bases and V 0 bases, and 3 bases lay outside the gene matches. As DNA, the CDR3 is TGTGCCAGCAGTTACTCGACAGGGGGAAGCTACGAGCAGTACTTC. Its protein product is CASSYSTGGSYEQYF.

The V call is TRBV28, the J call TRBJ2-3, with no clear D. The CDR3 contains 16 residues. Trimming removed 2 bases at V and 3 bases at J, with 15 bases between. CDR1 is MDHEN and CDR2 is SYDVKM in the germline V gene. CDR3 region: CASSLGGGSETDTQYF. CDR3 DNA: TGTGCCAGCAGTTTAGGCGGTGGCAGCGAAACAGATACGCAGTATTTT.

The V and J genes are TRBV27 and TRBJ1-6, with D perhaps matching TRBD1 (6 bases). V lost 4 bases and J 7 bases, leaving 8 bases between the germline ends. Germline CDR1 is MNHEY and CDR2 is SMNVEV (reference sequence). The CDR3 has 13 residues. Written as DNA, the CDR3 is TGTGCCAGCAGTTGGACAGCGAATTCACCCCTCCACTTT. This gives the protein CASSWTANSPLHF.

The chain links TRBV19 to TRBJ1-1; 7 bases map to TRBD1. With 9 bases clipped from V and 5 bases from J, the junction kept 9 bases outside the gene matches. CDR1 and CDR2 (germline): LNHDA, SQIVND (reference sequence). The CDR3 length is 13 residues. CDR3 residues: CASKPQGVTEAFF. The CDR3 nucleotides read TGTGCCAGCAAACCGCAGGGGGTAACTGAAGCTTTCTTT.

This clone was counted only a few times. The chain joins TRBV19 to TRBJ2-5, with D hard to call. The V end lost 3 bases, the J end lost 4 bases, and 12 bases lay between the germline ends. CDR3 length: 14 residues. Germline loops: CDR1 LNHDA, CDR2 SQIVND (reference sequence). In DNA form, the CDR3 reads TGTGCCAGTAGTATCCCGGGTTACACAGAGACCCAGTACTTC. Protein: CASSIPGYTETQYF.

The chain joins TRBV12-5 to TRBJ2-5; 7 nucleotides align to TRBD1. This CDR3 is 13 amino acids long. J gave up 2 bases and V 4 bases, and 1 base lay outside the gene matches. CDR1 and CDR2 from the germline V gene are LGHNT and FRNRAP. CDR3 protein: CASGSGQQETQYF. In DNA form, the CDR3 reads TGTGCTAGTGGTTCGGGACAGCAAGAGACCCAGTACTTC.

The J gene is TRBJ2-7, the V gene TRBV19; D call uncertain. There are 14 residues in the CDR3. Germline-derived CDR1 and CDR2 are LNHDA and SQIVND (reference sequence). V lost 1 base and J lost 6, with 13 bases in between. CDR3 sequence reads: CASSIGSGLGEQYF. The CDR3 coding sequence is TGTGCCAGTAGTATAGGATCCGGTCTCGGCGAGCAGTACTTC.

The CDR3, as DNA: TGCGCCAGCAGTGACCCTTCTAACAGGGGAACTAATGTCTACACCTTC. Translated, it gives CASSDPSNRGTNVYTF. V usage is TRBV10-2 and J usage is TRBJ1-2; 7 bases line up with TRBD1. The J segment lost 10 bases and the V segment lost 3 bases, leaving 17 bases of the junction unmatched. The germline CDR1 and CDR2 sequences are WSHSY and SAAADI. This CDR3 comprises 16 residues.

The table lists this clone with a few counts. The chain uses TRBV6-5 and TRBJ1-2, with a weak D call TRBD1 (5 bases). This CDR3 is built from 15 residues. V was clipped by 0 bases and J by 3 bases, with 11 bases between them. Germline V CDR1 and CDR2: MNHEY, SVGAGI. The CDR3: CASSYSTRGHYGYTF. CDR3 in DNA: TGTGCCAGCAGTTACTCGACTAGGGGCCACTATGGCTACACCTTC.

This chain links TRBV9 with TRBJ2-5, with TRBD2 identical over 7 bases. Per germline, CDR1 SGDLS and CDR2 YYNGEE. There are 15 residues in the CDR3. The junction had 9 bases not matched to a gene; V was cut back by 6 bases and J by 1 base. CDR3 region: CASTIGLGFQETQYF. The CDR3 DNA sequence: TGTGCCAGCACCATAGGACTAGGCTTCCAAGAGACCCAGTACTTC.

The chain employs TRBV6-1 and TRBJ2-7; perhaps TRBD2 as D (6 bases). The CDR3 contains 14 residues. The germline V and J ends were trimmed by 5 bases and 2 bases, with 13 bases remaining between them. Germline CDR1 and CDR2: MNHNS and SASEGT. The CDR3 sequence: CASSIEAGPYEQYF. The DNA for the CDR3 is TGTGCCAGCAGTATTGAGGCGGGACCCTACGAGCAGTACTTC.

J is TRBJ2-1 and V is TRBV30; D is ambiguous. The CDR3 extends over 11 amino acids. V lost 1 base, J lost 9 bases, and 7 bases lay in between. CDR1 and CDR2 (germline): GTSNPN, SVGIG (reference sequence). The CDR3 DNA follows: TGTGCCTGGAGTGGTGTGAGTGAGCAGTTCTTC. Amino acids: CAWSGVSEQFF. Combining the CDR3 with reference TRBV30 and TRBJ2-1 gives the whole variable domain SQTIHQWPATLVQPVGSPLSLECTVEGTSNPNLYWYRQAAGRGLQLLFYSVGIGQISSEVPQNLSASRPQDRQFILSSKKLLLSDSGFYLCAWSGVSEQFFGPGTRLTVL.

This clone was counted a few times. The chain joins TRBV19 to TRBJ1-2, with D maybe TRBD1 (5 bases). The CDR3 is 14 residues long. The V gene lost 6 bases and the J gene lost 8 bases, with 19 bases spanning the gap. Per germline, CDR1 LNHDA and CDR2 SQIVND (reference sequence). Here the CDR3 DNA reads TGTGCCAGTAGCCTCCGGGGGAAGGAAGGAGGCTACACCTTC. Translation gives CASSLRGKEGGYTF.

The chain carries TRBV7-8 and TRBJ1-2; 7 bases map to TRBD1. Trimming at V came to 5 bases and at J to 4 bases, leaving 10 bases not matched to a gene. The CDR3 sequence is 15 residues long. Germline-derived CDR1 and CDR2 are SGHVS and FQNEAQ. The CDR3 DNA is TGTGCCAGCAGCCGGACAGGTGGAGTTGGCTATGGCTACACCTTC. Protein: CASSRTGGVGYGYTF.

J is TRBJ1-6 and V is TRBV7-8; D possibly corresponds to TRBD1 (5 bases). The CDR3 is 14 residues long. The ends were cut back, 5 bases at V and 5 bases at J, with 10 bases in the middle. The germline V gene has CDR1 SGHVS and CDR2 FQNEAQ. Written as DNA, the CDR3 is TGTGCCAGCAGCCCCCAGGGCAATAATTCACCCCTCCACTTT. It translates to CASSPQGNNSPLHF.